These T cell receptor beta chains were read from a single sample in a study of blood T cell repertoires in COVID-19. Using immunoSEQ multiplex PCR, the repertoire was profiled, and TCRdb retains in-frame clones only, with some absent. The sample has 73,000 or so clones; 86% are singletons. The sequenced sample was peripheral blood. The receptors come from a man in his thirties or forties with acute or convalescent COVID-19. The CDR3 runs from the conserved cysteine through the conserved F or W. D genes are given only for firm matches. The listing skips clone size in some rows; elsewhere it reads once, few, many or a size class.

d_call | clone_size | j_call | v_call | cdr3_aa | cdr3_nt
- | - | TRBJ2-5 | TRBV18 | CASYSGETQYF | TGTGCCAGCTATTCCGGGGAGACCCAGTACTTC
- | - | TRBJ2-1 | TRBV11-1 | CASSLPGNLQFF | TGTGCCAGCAGCTTGCCCGGGAACCTGCAGTTCTTC
- | few | TRBJ2-3 | TRBV6-4 | CASSDGPTGTDTQYF | TGTGCCAGCAGTGACGGTCCAACGGGGACAGATACGCAGTATTTT
TRBD1 | - | TRBJ2-1 | TRBV15 | CATSSRDRDKGNEQFF | TGTGCCACCAGCTCTCGGGACAGGGATAAGGGCAATGAGCAGTTCTTC
- | once | TRBJ2-1 | TRBV10-3 | CAIGHSYNEQFF | TGTGCCATCGGACACTCCTACAATGAGCAGTTCTTC
- | - | TRBJ2-1 | TRBV28 | CASEVGLSNEQFF | TGTGCCAGCGAAGTCGGACTATCAAATGAGCAGTTCTTC
- | - | TRBJ2-7 | TRBV27 | CASSLGAGGNEQYF | TGTGCCAGCAGTTTAGGGGCCGGAGGGAACGAGCAGTACTTC
- | - | TRBJ1-1 | TRBV24-1 | CATSQIGSTEAFF | TGTGCCACCAGTCAAATAGGGAGCACTGAAGCTTTCTTT
- | - | TRBJ1-4 | TRBV19 | CASPSDRRDEKLFF | TGTGCCAGTCCCTCCGACAGGAGAGACGAAAAACTGTTTTTT
TRBD2 | - | TRBJ2-2 | TRBV4-1 | CASTPRGAGGSWELFF | TGCGCCAGCACCCCGAGGGGGGCGGGAGGATCCTGGGAGCTGTTTTTT
- | - | TRBJ2-6 | TRBV7-6 | CASSLGQSGANVLTF | TGTGCCAGCAGCTTAGGACAGTCTGGGGCCAACGTCCTGACTTTC
- | - | TRBJ1-2 | TRBV4-2 | CASSQEYVAASYGYTF | TGTGCCAGCAGCCAAGAGTACGTCGCGGCGAGCTATGGCTACACCTTC
TRBD1 | - | TRBJ2-3 | TRBV7-2 | CASTWRGTGGTDTQYF | TGTGCCAGCACTTGGCGGGGGACAGGGGGCACAGATACGCAGTATTTT
TRBD1 | - | TRBJ2-7 | TRBV5-1 | CASSLGQRREQYF | TGCGCCAGCAGCCTGGGACAGCGACGAGAGCAGTACTTC
- | - | TRBJ2-3 | TRBV7-2 | CASSEGHLISTDTQYF | TGTGCCAGCAGCGAGGGACACCTTATCTCCACAGATACGCAGTATTTT
TRBD1 | - | TRBJ2-7 | TRBV24-1 | CATSTGSGYEQYF | TGTGCCACATCGACAGGGTCTGGCTACGAGCAGTACTTC
TRBD1 | - | TRBJ1-2 | TRBV2 | CASSVTGGAGYTF | TGTGCCAGCAGTGTTACAGGGGGCGCCGGCTACACCTTC
- | - | TRBJ2-7 | TRBV28 | CASSLAGSNEQYF | TGTGCCAGCAGTTTAGCGGGTTCGAACGAGCAGTACTTC
TRBD2 | - | TRBJ2-7 | TRBV29-1 | CSGGSRGEQYF | TGCAGCGGCGGGAGTCGCGGCGAGCAGTACTTC
- | - | TRBJ2-7 | TRBV5-1 | CASSLGNEQYF | TGCGCCAGCAGCTTGGGTAACGAGCAGTACTTC
TRBD2 | - | TRBJ2-7 | TRBV7-8 | CASSVGTSNSIKAYEQYF | TGTGCCAGCAGCGTGGGGACTAGCAACTCGATAAAGGCCTACGAGCAGTACTTC
TRBD2 | - | TRBJ2-5 | TRBV28 | CASNPSRGRAETQYF | TGTGCCAGCAACCCATCCCGCGGGAGGGCGGAGACCCAGTACTTC
- | few | TRBJ2-2 | TRBV18 | CASSPQNGGELFF | TGTGCCAGCTCACCTCAAAACGGCGGGGAGCTGTTTTTT
- | - | TRBJ2-7 | TRBV6-5 | CASSYSSQGTYLEQYF | TGTGCCAGCAGTTACTCGAGTCAGGGGACGTATTTAGAGCAGTACTTC
- | - | TRBJ2-5 | TRBV2 | CAAQGGETQYF | TGTGCCGCTCAGGGGGGCGAGACCCAGTACTTC
- | - | TRBJ1-1 | TRBV9 | CASSVAGTQEEAFF | TGTGCCAGCAGCGTAGCCGGAACCCAGGAAGAAGCTTTCTTT
TRBD1 | - | TRBJ1-2 | TRBV28 | CASSLGQGYGYTF | TGTGCCAGCAGTTTGGGACAGGGCTATGGCTACACCTTC
TRBD2 | - | TRBJ2-1 | TRBV5-1 | CASSTTGLAGVNEQFF | TGCGCCAGCAGCACCACGGGACTAGCGGGAGTTAATGAGCAGTTCTTC
- | - | TRBJ1-6 | TRBV3-1/TRBV3-2 | CASSQGPGSSPLHF | TGTGCCAGCAGCCAAGGCCCGGGATCCTCACCCCTCCACTTT
TRBD2 | - | TRBJ2-1 | TRBV7-3 | CASSSNLAGGKDEQFF | TGTGCCAGCAGCTCAAACCTAGCGGGAGGAAAAGATGAGCAGTTCTTC
- | once | TRBJ1-2 | TRBV4-1 | CASRATGASIKYGYTF | TGCGCCAGCAGAGCGACAGGTGCGAGTATTAAGTATGGCTACACCTTC
TRBD2 | - | TRBJ2-7 | TRBV30 | CAGKGAGAREQYF | TGTGCCGGGAAGGGAGCGGGAGCGAGGGAGCAGTACTTC
- | - | TRBJ2-7 | TRBV5-4 | CASSHGGYEQYF | TGTGCCAGCAGCCACGGAGGATACGAGCAGTACTTC
- | - | TRBJ2-1 | TRBV11-2 | CASSLATTPTYNEQFF | TGTGCCAGCAGCTTAGCTACTACCCCCACCTACAATGAGCAGTTCTTC
TRBD2 | - | TRBJ2-3 | TRBV7-9 | CASSLAGGVDTQYF | TGTGCCAGCAGCTTAGCGGGAGGGGTAGATACGCAGTATTTT
- | - | TRBJ1-1 | TRBV2 | CASSGRGNTEAFF | TGTGCCAGCAGTGGGAGGGGGAACACTGAAGCTTTCTTT
TRBD1 | - | TRBJ2-3 | TRBV6-2/TRBV6-3 | CASSRDRATDTQYF | TGTGCCAGCAGCCGCGACAGGGCCACAGATACGCAGTATTTT
TRBD2 | - | TRBJ2-7 | TRBV10-3 | CAISLLAGGEGGGEQYF | TGTGCCATCAGTCTACTAGCGGGAGGGGAGGGTGGTGGAGAGCAGTACTTC
- | - | TRBJ2-5 | TRBV18 | CASSPGVARPETQYF | TGTGCCAGCTCACCAGGGGTAGCGCGCCCAGAGACCCAGTACTTC
TRBD1 | - | TRBJ2-1 | TRBV2 | CASRGGQGQNEQFF | TGTGCCAGCAGGGGAGGACAGGGTCAGAATGAGCAGTTCTTC
- | few | TRBJ1-6 | TRBV28 | CASSPAGNSPLHF | TGTGCCAGCAGTCCCGCGGGGAATTCACCCCTCCACTTT
TRBD2 | - | TRBJ2-7 | TRBV5-1 | CASSDRSSGGSYEQYF | TGCGCCAGCAGCGACCGATCTAGCGGGGGCTCCTACGAGCAGTACTTC
TRBD1 | - | TRBJ2-2 | TRBV6-5 | CATRTGSSTGELFF | TGTGCCACCCGGACAGGGTCTAGCACCGGGGAGCTGTTTTTT
- | - | TRBJ2-6 | TRBV2 | CASKSSGANVLTF | TGTGCCAGCAAGAGCTCTGGGGCCAACGTCCTGACTTTC
- | - | TRBJ2-7 | TRBV19 | CASSIGRGYEQYF | TGTGCCAGTAGTATAGGACGGGGGTACGAGCAGTACTTC
- | - | TRBJ1-5 | TRBV2 | CASGLRENQPQHF | TGTGCCAGCGGACTGAGGGAAAATCAGCCCCAGCATTTT
- | - | TRBJ2-7 | TRBV9 | CASSAGEGLTHEQYF | TGTGCCAGCAGTGCAGGGGAGGGCCTTACCCACGAGCAGTACTTC
- | - | TRBJ2-1 | TRBV6-4 | CASSDSEGSNEQFF | TGTGCCAGCAGTGACTCGGAGGGGTCCAATGAGCAGTTCTTC
TRBD1 | - | TRBJ1-6 | TRBV27 | CASSPGQGRNSPLHF | TGTGCCAGCAGTCCGGGACAGGGGCGTAATTCACCCCTCCACTTT
TRBD1 | - | TRBJ2-7 | TRBV7-8 | CASSLGPGGMYEQYF | TGTGCCAGCAGCTTAGGACCAGGGGGTATGTACGAGCAGTACTTC
TRBD2 | - | TRBJ2-1 | TRBV19 | CASKVGTSGYNEQFF | TGTGCCAGTAAGGTCGGGACTAGCGGCTACAATGAGCAGTTCTTC
TRBD2 | - | TRBJ2-1 | TRBV27 | CASSLGLAGIYNEQFF | TGTGCCAGCAGTCTCGGACTAGCGGGTATATACAATGAGCAGTTCTTC
- | - | TRBJ2-5 | TRBV27 | CASGTQETQYF | TGTGCCAGCGGCACCCAAGAGACCCAGTACTTC